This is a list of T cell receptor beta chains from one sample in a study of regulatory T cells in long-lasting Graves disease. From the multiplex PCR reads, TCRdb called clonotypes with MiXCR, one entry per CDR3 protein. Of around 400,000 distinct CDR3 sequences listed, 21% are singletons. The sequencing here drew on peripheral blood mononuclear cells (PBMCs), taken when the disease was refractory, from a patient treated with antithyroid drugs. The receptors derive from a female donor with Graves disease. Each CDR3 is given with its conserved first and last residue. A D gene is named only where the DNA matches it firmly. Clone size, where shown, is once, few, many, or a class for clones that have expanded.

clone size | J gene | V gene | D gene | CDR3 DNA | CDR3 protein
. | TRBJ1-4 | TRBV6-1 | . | TGTGCCAGCAGTCCTGGCCGGATAGCAACTAGTGAAAAACTGTTTTTT | CASSPGRIATSEKLFF
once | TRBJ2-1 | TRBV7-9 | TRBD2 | TGTGCCAGCAGCGCCACCGGGACTAGCGGGAGAGCTGAGCAGTTCTTC | CASSATGTSGRAEQFF
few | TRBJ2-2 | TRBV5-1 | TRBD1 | TGCGCCAGCAACGACCCGGGACAGGGGGCCAACACCGGGGAGCTGTTTTTT | CASNDPGQGANTGELFF
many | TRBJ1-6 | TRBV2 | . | TGTGCCAGCACCAGGCGCGACTCAAGGAATTCACCCCTCCACTTT | CASTRRDSRNSPLHF
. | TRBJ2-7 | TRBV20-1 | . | TGCAGTGCTAGAGTTCGGGATAAGAACGAGCAGTACTTC | CSARVRDKNEQYF
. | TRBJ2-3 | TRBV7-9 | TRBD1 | TGTGCCAGGGGGACAGGGGAGTTCGGAGATACGCAGTATTTT | CARGTGEFGDTQYF
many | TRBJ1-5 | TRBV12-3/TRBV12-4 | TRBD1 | TGTGCCAGCAGTGGCAGGGGGCCTGGGGGCAATCAGCCCCAGCATTTT | CASSGRGPGGNQPQHF
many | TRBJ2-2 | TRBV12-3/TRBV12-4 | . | TGTGCCAGCACCCTTTCTCGGGTTCTCTCCTCCACCGGGGAGCTGTTTTTT | CASTLSRVLSSTGELFF
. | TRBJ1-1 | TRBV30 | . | TGTGCCTGGAGAAGGGAAGTTAGTACTGAAGCTTTCTTT | CAWRREVSTEAFF
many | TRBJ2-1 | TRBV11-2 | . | TGTGCCAGCAGCTTAGACTACTCCAATGAGCAGTTCTTC | CASSLDYSNEQFF
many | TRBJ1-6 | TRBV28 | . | TGTGCCAGCAGCCCGGATGTTTGGCCCGGTTCACCCCTCCACTTT | CASSPDVWPGSPLHF
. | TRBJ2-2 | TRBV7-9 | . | TGTGCCAGCAGCGCAGGCCGGTCCACCGGGGAGCTGTTTTTT | CASSAGRSTGELFF
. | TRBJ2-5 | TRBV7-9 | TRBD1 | TGTGCCAGCAGCTTAGGGGACAGGAGTCAAGAGACCCAGTACTTC | CASSLGDRSQETQYF
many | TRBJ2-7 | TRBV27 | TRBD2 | TGTGCCAGCAGTTTGCAGCGGGGTTCCTACGAGCAGTACTTC | CASSLQRGSYEQYF
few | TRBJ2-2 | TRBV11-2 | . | TGTGCCAGCAGCTTTAACCTACCGGGGACCGGGGAGCTGTTTTTT | CASSFNLPGTGELFF